The TCR beta chain under discussion was sequenced for a study of shared clonotypes between healthy human individuals. Study context: Each donor's CD8 memory used one plate, CD8 naive two, each CD4 subset three. Study findings and constraints: Between a handful of donors, naive CD4 clonotypes were shared at a level of about 5%. Researchers found naive subsets generally carried larger estimated richness than memory subsets.

Germline CDR1 reads SGHAT; CDR2 reads FQNNGV. This CDR3 region has 14 residues. The J segment lost 5 bases and the V segment lost 5 bases, leaving 8 bases of the junction unmatched. In its sample, this clone was seen once. As yet, its antigen is unknown. Replicate PCRs for sorted subsets used approximately 190 ng DNA; this equaled about 30,000 T cell genomes. The data were produced by immunoSEQ multiplex PCR, yet TCRdb's version contains in-frame clones alone and is incomplete. Of roughly 1.5 million clones listed, approximately 98% are singletons. The sequenced sample consisted of naive CD4+ T cells sorted from blood. The subset: CD45RA+ positively selected. The gene calls are TRBV11-2 and TRBJ2-7; 8 bases align to TRBD2. The TCR sequence derives from a man aged 25-45 years in good health. The CDR3: CASSLSGRINEQYF. CDR3 nucleotide sequence: TGTGCCAGCAGCCTAAGCGGGAGAATCAACGAGCAGTACTTC.